The 25 T cell receptor beta chains below come from one sample, sequenced in a study of shared clonotypes between healthy human individuals. Libraries were prepared by immunoSEQ multiplex PCR; TCRdb keeps only in-frame clonotypes and omits some of them. Among millions of clones, less than 95% were seen once, and the ten largest hold approximately 1.2%. The naive CD8 fraction comprised CD45RO-negative cells positively selected for CCR7 and excluded terminally differentiated effector memory CD45RA+ cells. Material: naive CD8+ T cells sorted from blood. The receptors stem from a man younger than 35 in good health.

This chain links TRBV2 with TRBJ2-7; either TRBD1 or TRBD2 may supply D (5 bases each). Germline V CDR1 and CDR2: SNHLY, FYNNEI. This CDR3 is built from 14 residues. V lost 0 bases to trimming and J lost 3 bases, with 9 bases between them. This CDR3 is CASSEAGTVYEQYF. The CDR3 DNA is TGTGCCAGCAGTGAAGCGGGGACGGTCTACGAGCAGTACTTC.

The chain couples TRBV6-6 to TRBJ2-7, with D possibly matching TRBD1 (6 bases). CDR1 and CDR2 from the germline V gene are MNHNY and SVGAGI (reference sequence). The V gene lost 2 bases and the J gene lost 0 bases, with 11 bases spanning the gap. This CDR3 region has 15 residues. The CDR3 coding sequence is TGTGCCAGCAGTTACGCAGGGGAGAGCTCCTACGAGCAGTACTTC. Translating it yields CASSYAGESSYEQYF.

The chain uses TRBV10-2 and TRBJ2-5, with a tentative D call TRBD2 (6 bases). Germline CDR1 is WSHSY and CDR2 is SAAADI. The germline V and J ends were trimmed by 8 bases and 5 bases, with 6 bases remaining between them. The CDR3 sequence is 10 residues long. CDR3 residues: CASGGETQYF. The CDR3, as DNA: TGCGCCAGCGGGGGGGAGACCCAGTACTTC.

The gene calls are TRBV6-6 and TRBJ2-3, with D possibly matching TRBD1 (7 bases). V lost 2 bases, J lost 3 bases, and 12 bases lay in between. The CDR3 is 15 amino acids. The germline V gene encodes CDR1 MNHNY and CDR2 SVGAGI (reference sequence). Here the CDR3 reads CASSYVRGVTDTQYF. DNA for the CDR3: TGTGCCAGCAGTTACGTCAGGGGGGTGACAGATACGCAGTATTTT.

The rearrangement joins TRBV7-9 to TRBJ2-7, with 8 nucleotides matching TRBD1. V gave up 4 bases and J gave up 6 bases; unmatched junction bases: 8. Germline assignment: CDR1 SEHNR and CDR2 FQNEAQ (reference sequence). The CDR3 contains 14 residues. This CDR3 is CASSSGTGLSEQYF. DNA of the CDR3: TGTGCCAGCAGCTCTGGGACAGGCCTCAGCGAGCAGTACTTC.

The gene calls are TRBV28 and TRBJ1-1, with D perhaps matching TRBD1 (5 bases). This CDR3 is built from 16 residues. The V gene lost 2 bases and the J gene lost 4 bases, with 17 bases spanning the gap. From germline, CDR1 is MDHEN and CDR2 SYDVKM. The CDR3 coding sequence is TGTGCCAGCAGTTTAATAGATTTAGTGGGGGGCACTGAAGCTTTCTTT. This codes for CASSLIDLVGGTEAFF.

This clone has a single count. The chain's CDR3 is CASSPFSGGSSSPLHF. CDR3 DNA sequence: TGTGCCAGCAGCCCCTTTTCAGGGGGCTCCAGTTCACCCCTCCACTTT. The J gene is TRBJ1-6, the V gene TRBV7-2; 8 bases are shared with TRBD1. This CDR3 has 16 residues. The junction had 12 bases not matched to a gene; V was cut back by 5 bases and J by 9 bases. Germline V CDR1 and CDR2: SGHTA, FQGNSA.

This clone was detected only once. The CDR3 loop reads CASSPPGGYYGYTF. In DNA form, the CDR3 reads TGTGCCAGCAGTCCTCCGGGTGGGTACTATGGCTACACCTTC. The V call is TRBV27, the J call TRBJ1-2, with unresolved D. This CDR3 comprises 14 residues. V was clipped by 5 bases and J by 3 bases, with 13 bases between them. Germline CDR1 is MNHEY and CDR2 is SMNVEV (reference sequence).

The rearrangement links TRBV6-5 to TRBJ1-2; D is uncertain. CDR1 and CDR2 (germline): MNHEY, SVGAGI. V was cut by 0 bases and J by 8 bases, with 10 bases left in between. The CDR3 has 13 residues. Written as DNA, the CDR3 is TGTGCCAGCAGTTACTCAGCGGTTGGGGGCTACACCTTC. Translation gives CASSYSAVGGYTF.

The chain couples TRBV27 to TRBJ2-7; 9 bases are a match to TRBD1. The CDR3 length is 16 residues. Trimming cost V 5 bases and J 4 bases; bases outside gene matches: 12. In germline, CDR1 is MNHEY, CDR2 SMNVEV (reference sequence). CDR3 nucleotide sequence: TGTGCCAGCAGTGTGGACGGGACAGGGTTTCCGTACGAGCAGTACTTC. Translated: CASSVDGTGFPYEQYF.

Remarks on this clone: Other nucleotide sequences in the sample specify the same CDR3. This chain connects TRBV5-6 to TRBJ1-3; D might be TRBD1 (6 bases). V dropped 4 bases and J dropped 0 bases, with 11 bases sitting between them. Germline lookup yields CDR1 SGHDT and CDR2 YYEEEE. The CDR3 extends over 15 amino acids. The CDR3 bases are TGTGCCAGCAGCCTTGGACAGCTCTCTGGAAACACCATATATTTT. Translated: CASSLGQLSGNTIYF.

The gene calls are TRBV19 and TRBJ1-3, with no clear D. This CDR3 is 16 amino acids long. The germline gives CDR1 LNHDA, CDR2 SQIVND (reference sequence). The V end lost 1 base, the J end lost 4 bases, and 14 bases lay between the germline ends. The CDR3 here is CASSIAGDSLGNTIYF. The CDR3 region has the DNA TGTGCCAGTAGTATAGCCGGAGACTCTCTGGGAAACACCATATATTTT.

The chain links TRBV12-2 to TRBJ2-7; TRBD2, the table's D call, lacks a check against the DNA. TRBV12-2 counts as a pseudogene. The CDR3 totals 18 residues. The CDR3, as DNA: TGTGCAAGTCGCTTAGCTGGGCTAGCGGGAGGGGGGACCTACGAGCAGTACTTC. Protein product: CASRLAGLAGGGTYEQYF.

The V call is TRBV19, the J call TRBJ1-1, with D tentatively TRBD1 (6 bases). V was pared by 1 base and J by 7 bases, with 10 bases between. This CDR3 has 13 residues. CDR1 is LNHDA and CDR2 is SQIVND in the germline V gene (reference sequence). This CDR3 reads CASSIGGQIEAFF. DNA for the CDR3: TGTGCCAGTAGTATAGGCGGACAGATTGAAGCTTTCTTT.

The chain is built from TRBV7-8 and TRBJ2-1; 8 bases agree with TRBD1. Per the germline V gene, CDR1 is SGHVS and CDR2 is FQNEAQ. J lost 3 bases, V lost 5 bases, and 6 bases had no gene match. This CDR3 is built from 15 residues. The CDR3 here is CASSPWTGYYNEQFF. The CDR3 DNA sequence: TGTGCCAGCAGCCCCTGGACAGGGTACTACAATGAGCAGTTCTTC.

This rearrangement joins TRBV27 to TRBJ1-1; 9 bases fit TRBD1. CDR3 length equals 14 residues. Germline lookup yields CDR1 MNHEY and CDR2 SMNVEV (reference sequence). The J segment lost 3 bases and the V segment lost 2 bases, leaving 1 base of the junction unmatched. The CDR3 bases are TGTGCCAGCAGTTTAACAGGGGGCCACACTGAAGCTTTCTTT. Translating gives CASSLTGGHTEAFF.

The genes are TRBV10-3 and TRBJ1-1, with D hard to call. The germline V gene encodes CDR1 ENHRY and CDR2 SYGVKD. Trimming left V 4 bases short and J 3 bases short, with 12 bases between. The CDR3 has 14 residues. The CDR3 loop is CAISGARLDTEAFF. Here the CDR3 DNA reads TGTGCCATCAGTGGGGCCAGGTTGGACACTGAAGCTTTCTTT.

In DNA form, the CDR3 reads TGTGCCAGCAGCTTGGATGAGGGTTGGGGCCAAGAGACCCAGTACTTC. Residues: CASSLDEGWGQETQYF. This chain uses TRBV5-4 with TRBJ2-5; tentative D call: TRBD2 (5 bases). The germline CDR1 and CDR2 sequences are SGHNT and YYREEE (reference sequence). This CDR3 is built from 16 residues. V lost 0 bases and J 1 base, leaving 13 bases between the germline ends.

This chain links TRBV27 with TRBJ1-1; D not certain. CDR1 is MNHEY, CDR2 SMNVEV, per germline (reference sequence). V dropped 6 bases and J dropped 0 bases, with 8 bases sitting between them. CDR3 length: 13 amino acids. CDR3 coding DNA: TGTGCCAGCAGGGATCCCTTGAACACTGAAGCTTTCTTT. Residues: CASRDPLNTEAFF.

In regard to this clone: The same CDR3 also results from other DNA sequences found in this sample. The chain combines TRBV7-8 with TRBJ2-1; D gene uncertain. The CDR3 extends over 13 amino acids. Trimming removed 1 base from V and 2 bases from J, with 3 bases in between. The germline V gene encodes CDR1 SGHVS and CDR2 FQNEAQ. The CDR3 DNA follows: TGTGCCAGCAGCTTAGGGCCCTACAATGAGCAGTTCTTC. It is translated as CASSLGPYNEQFF.

This chain links TRBV5-1 with TRBJ2-7, with D perhaps given as TRBD1 or TRBD2 (5 bases each). This CDR3 comprises 15 residues. Trimming cost V 0 bases and J 6 bases, with 16 bases left between them. Germline loops: CDR1 SGHRS, CDR2 YFSETQ. The CDR3 DNA sequence: TGCGCCAGCAGCTTGGGGGGCCCGAGAAGCGGCGAGCAGTACTTC. It yields the protein CASSLGGPRSGEQYF.

J is TRBJ1-6 and V is TRBV7-9; D gene unclear. V shed 7 bases and J shed 12 bases, with 16 bases lying between them. The CDR3 contains 13 residues. CDR1 and CDR2 from the germline V gene are SEHNR and FQNEAQ (reference sequence). CDR3 bases: TGTGCCAGCACCTCAGTTGGGTGGGGACCCCTCCACTTT. Translated, it gives CASTSVGWGPLHF.

This clone has only one observation. The chain recombines TRBV7-9 with TRBJ1-1, with 8 bases lining up with TRBD1. Germline loops: CDR1 SEHNR, CDR2 FQNEAQ (reference sequence). This CDR3 contains 14 residues. V gave up 5 bases and J gave up 10 bases; unmatched junction bases: 12. The CDR3 coding sequence is TGTGCCAGCAGCGACCCGACAGGGGAGGGGACAGCTTTCTTT. Its translation: CASSDPTGEGTAFF.

The chain has TRBV5-8 and TRBJ2-3; 7 bases match TRBD2. The V segment lost 3 bases and the J segment 1 base; nucleotides outside the gene matches: 14. From germline, CDR1 is SGHTS and CDR2 YDEGEE. The CDR3 runs 18 residues. CDR3 DNA sequence: TGTGCCAGCAGCTCACCCTGGCGGGAGAGGGTCGGCACAGATACGCAGTATTTT. Amino acid sequence: CASSSPWRERVGTDTQYF.

J is TRBJ1-1 and V is TRBV6-1; the D gene is possibly TRBD1 (5 bases). V shed 0 bases and J shed 11 bases, with 16 bases lying between them. CDR3 size: 14 residues. Germline CDR1 MNHNS, CDR2 SASEGT. The CDR3 protein is CASSEAAGPREAFF. CDR3 sequence (DNA): TGTGCCAGCAGTGAAGCGGCAGGGCCTCGGGAGGCTTTCTTT.